The entry below gives a single T cell receptor beta chain sequence along with its context. The antigen remains undetermined. The record originates from a study of T cells expressing NK-cell markers. In the study overall: Most of the eight sequenced donors tested HCMV-seropositive; one tested seronegative. Study results and limitations: Each of roughly 6 donors carried dominant NKG2C+ clonotypes accounting for about 1.0-7.5% of CD8+ T cells. Also leading the CD3+CD56-NKG2C+ fraction in a few donors were these clonotypes.

5'RACE template switching with UMIs produced the TCR beta cDNA. TCRdb reprocessed the 5' RACE reads, keeping one entry per CDR3 protein, no DNA. The sample has 250,000 or so distinct CDR3 sequences; the top ten hold roughly 4.2%. The sample consisted of blood T cells: a sorted CD56 or NKG2C T cell subset, CD4+ or CD8+ T cells, or bulk PBMC T cells (not recorded which). The sequence was obtained from a woman aged 18-70 years in good health.

The CDR3 spells CASSPPRAADTQYF. The rearrangement uses TRBV27 and TRBJ2-3; TCRdb's D call, TRBD2, is unchecked because there is no DNA. Per germline, CDR1 MNHEY and CDR2 SMNVEV (reference sequence). This CDR3 has 14 residues.